Listed below are T cell receptor beta chains from one sample, sequenced in a study of long-term antiretroviral therapy in people with HIV. Clones were read by immunoSEQ multiplex PCR, and TCRdb kept only the in-frame ones, dropping some. The sample has tens of thousands of clones, 70% to 90% seen once. The specimen was unsorted PBMCs, collected 1.3 years after starting antiretroviral therapy. The origin of the receptors is a man between 60 and 70 years old with HIV. The CDR3 runs from the conserved cysteine through the conserved F or W. Each record gives: V gene, J gene, CDR3 length, CDR3 protein.

TRBV30	TRBJ2-1	11	CASGAGLEQFF
TRBV7-8	TRBJ1-5	16	CASSLGGAPSNQPQHF
TRBV2	TRBJ2-4	15	CASSPRDRFKNIQYF
TRBV10-2	TRBJ1-6	12	CASSDWASPLHF
TRBV6-1	TRBJ2-7	14	CASSVLGQGSEQYF
TRBV18	TRBJ1-5	14	CASSSASGGQPQHF
TRBV5-1	TRBJ2-1	16	CASSNPTSGGGNEQFF
TRBV5-1	TRBJ2-5	14	CASSLGGGLETQYF
TRBV7-7	TRBJ2-3	13	CASSSDREDTQYF
TRBV7-2	TRBJ2-3	13	CASRTGGQDTQYF
TRBV9	TRBJ2-2	14	CASSVTRGTGELFF
TRBV9	TRBJ2-7	13	CASSVKTGDEQYF
TRBV13	TRBJ2-3	16	CASSIRAGGRTDTQYF
TRBV5-6	TRBJ2-7	13	CASSGRGIYEQYF
TRBV27	TRBJ1-2	12	CASGARGYGYTF
TRBV5-1	TRBJ2-1	16	CASSLAISGMGNEQFF
TRBV2	TRBJ2-7	15	CASSSFQRGAYEQYF
TRBV7-9	TRBJ2-2	13	CASSLAVSGELFF
TRBV6-5	TRBJ1-2	14	CASRRDGGNYGYTF
TRBV4-1	TRBJ2-7	15	CASSQTTSPLYEQYF
TRBV7-9	TRBJ1-2	14	CAIPHPTGGYGYTF
TRBV10-3	TRBJ2-7	15	CAISGQEAGGYEQYF
TRBV6-5	TRBJ1-5	13	CASSFRGTQPQHF
TRBV7-3	TRBJ2-5	15	CASSRNRGAQETQYF
TRBV4-1	TRBJ2-1	14	CASSDRTGLDEQFF
TRBV4-3	TRBJ1-1	13	CASSHGAGTEAFF
TRBV2	TRBJ1-6	15	CASSELEESNSPLHF
TRBV18	TRBJ1-2	15	CASSPPGRVHYGYTF
TRBV5-4	TRBJ2-1	14	CASSFPGNRNEQFF
TRBV5-1	TRBJ1-1	15	CASSSEGQGVNEAFF
TRBV10-2	TRBJ2-1	14	CASKRELRDNEQFF
TRBV15	TRBJ1-4	15	CATSRGRTGNEKLFF
TRBV14	TRBJ2-5	15	CASSQEGRRWGTQYF
TRBV7-9	TRBJ2-7	12	CASSLGINEQYF
TRBV27	TRBJ2-7	15	CASSLYGYGLGEQYF
TRBV9	TRBJ1-1	16	CASSVDPGALNTEAFF
TRBV28	TRBJ2-5	15	CASSVPGGEGETQYF
TRBV7-8	TRBJ1-3	15	CASSPGPYSGNTIYF
TRBV5-8	TRBJ2-3	14	CASTVLVPTDTQYF
TRBV5-1	TRBJ1-2	14	CASSAGQGLGGYTF
TRBV2	TRBJ2-1	20	CASSEPGGSGGYWEYNEQFF
TRBV5-1	TRBJ2-5	14	CASSQIPDVETQYF
TRBV15	TRBJ2-5	17	CATSRPPDGLYQETQYF
TRBV2	TRBJ2-3	13	CASSEVGGHTQYF
TRBV7-2	TRBJ1-2	13	CASSLDRPYGYTF
TRBV6-5	TRBJ1-2	14	CASSYDATHAGYTF
TRBV5-1	TRBJ2-4	20	CASSWGLLAGERIAKNIQYF
TRBV5-6	TRBJ1-2	13	CASSLDRIYGYTF
TRBV4-1	TRBJ1-2	14	CASSLQTGPYGYTF
TRBV19	TRBJ1-1	14	CASSIEGANTEAFF
TRBV6-6	TRBJ1-1	15	CASSYFLDSFSEAFF
TRBV6-5	TRBJ1-2	13	CASGNFGAYGYTF
TRBV10-3	TRBJ1-6	17	CAISSPGQGSYNSPLHF
TRBV2	TRBJ1-1	15	CASSPRRGKNTEAFF